The present entry profiles one TCR beta chain with its context. Its antigen remains unknown. These archived tumors were resected from patients never given neoadjuvant therapy beforehand. The sample comes from a study of CXCR4 blockade with PD-1 therapy in pancreatic cancer. Sequenced by immunoSEQ multiplex PCR; TCRdb stores in-frame clones only, minus some. The sample comprises around 5,200 clones, 45% to 60% of which are singletons, and approximately 8% rests with the top ten. Germline loops: CDR1 SGDLS, CDR2 YYNGEE. The CDR3 loop spans 15 amino acids. With V trimmed by 5 bases and J by 4 bases, 4 bases remained unmatched. Study-wide results and caveats: Clone frequency correlated with its number of distinct nucleotide rearrangements. Survival did not correlate with tumor clonality, which averaged 0.14 versus 0.05.

Sequencing input: tumor tissue. The J gene is TRBJ2-1, the V gene TRBV9, with 12 bases identical to TRBD2. This clonotype originated in a human donor with pancreatic ductal adenocarcinoma. CDR3 residues: CASSETSGRYNEQFF. The CDR3 DNA follows: TGTGCCAGCAGTGAGACTAGCGGGAGATACAATGAGCAGTTCTTC.